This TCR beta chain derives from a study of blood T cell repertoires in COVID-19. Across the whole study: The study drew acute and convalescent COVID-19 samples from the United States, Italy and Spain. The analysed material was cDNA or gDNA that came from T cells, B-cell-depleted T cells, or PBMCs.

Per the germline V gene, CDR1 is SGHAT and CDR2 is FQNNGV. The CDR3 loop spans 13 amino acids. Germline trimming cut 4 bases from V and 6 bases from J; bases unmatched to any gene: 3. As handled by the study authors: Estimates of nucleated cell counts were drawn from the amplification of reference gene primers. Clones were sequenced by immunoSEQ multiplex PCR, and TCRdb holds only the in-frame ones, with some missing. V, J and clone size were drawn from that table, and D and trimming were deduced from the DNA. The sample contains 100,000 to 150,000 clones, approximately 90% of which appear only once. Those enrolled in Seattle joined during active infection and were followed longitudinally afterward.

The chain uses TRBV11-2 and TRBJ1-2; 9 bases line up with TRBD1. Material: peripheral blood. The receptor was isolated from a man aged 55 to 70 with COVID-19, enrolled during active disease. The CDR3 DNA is TGTGCCAGCAGCTCGGACAGGGGCCATGGCTACACCTTC. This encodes CASSSDRGHGYTF.